Given below is one TCR beta chain in context. The antigen is undetermined. This specimen belongs to a study of T cell clonotyping in hematopoietic cell transplantation. Findings and caveats of the study: At the given depth, recipient repertoires were over 97% de novo clonotypes. Cells were unsorted, so CD4 and CD8 contributions were not separated.

Germline V gene data show CDR1 as MDHEN and CDR2 as SYDVKM. V dropped 3 bases and J dropped 0; count of bases not matched to a gene: 2. The CDR3 contains 15 residues. Libraries were prepared by immunoSEQ multiplex PCR; TCRdb keeps only in-frame clonotypes and omits some of them. Of about 15,000 clones in the sample, 90% to 95% are singletons; the top ten hold approximately 4.8%. The sample consisted of PBMCs, taken 30 days after allogeneic stem cell transplant. The receptor was derived from a male patient between 60 and 69 years old who had an allogeneic stem cell transplant from an unrelated donor, so the T cells may come from the graft donor. Some clones in this sample may be carry-over from other donors' samples. The rearrangement joins TRBV28 to TRBJ2-1; 7 bases agree with TRBD2. The DNA of the CDR3 is TGTGCCAGCAGTTTGGGGGGGAGCTCCTACAATGAGCAGTTCTTC. Its translation: CASSLGGSSYNEQFF.